The T cell receptor (beta chain) described here comes from a study of Ad26.COV2.S vaccination and SARS-CoV-2 variants. Study information: Administration of Ad26.COV2.S was intramuscular, either once or twice 56 days apart.

Study-wide points: Substantial post-vaccination breadth of spike-specific CD8+ and CD4+ T cell responses was reported. Recipients of either vaccine or placebo displayed similar breadth of non-spike TCRs.

Regarding treatment: around 19 received Ad26.COV2.S at low or high dose, single or two shots; several received placebo; per-sample allocation not given. At day 63 after the first vaccine or placebo injection, samples were drawn. The data were produced by immunoSEQ multiplex PCR, yet TCRdb's version contains in-frame clones alone and is incomplete. The sample includes 510,000 or so clones, roughly 87% of them seen just once. The CDR3 has 13 amino acids. Germline lookup yields CDR1 MNHEY and CDR2 SMNVEV (reference sequence). Trimming removed 6 bases at V and 7 bases at J, with 13 bases between. As concerns this clone: The target antigen is unknown.

Specimen: peripheral blood, collected in a trial of Ad26.COV2.S vaccine versus placebo. This clonotype originated in a person aged 18-60 years who received the Ad26.COV2.S COVID-19 vaccine or a placebo. The V and J genes are TRBV27 and TRBJ1-5; D uncertain. CDR3 DNA sequence: TGTGCCAGCAGCTCGGGGTGGGGACAGCCCCAGCATTTT. As protein: CASSSGWGQPQHF.